The 2 T cell receptor beta chains in this list originate from one sample, sequenced in a study of cytomegalovirus exposure and HLA in healthy donors (dated by TCRdb to 2017 to 2019). The library came from the immunoSEQ multiplex PCR assay. A mixture of 60 forward primers for TCR Vbeta segments and 13 reverse primers for TCR Jbeta segments was used in the multiplex PCR. TCRdb took over this immuneACCESS table, retaining in-frame rearrangements with V and J assigned. Such tables are incomplete; in checked studies, under half of the missing clones stem from an unresolved V gene, and the remainder is unexplained. This sample has over 200,000 clones in its table, and 70% to 80% of those were observed once. The ten largest clones take up 2.5% to 3.5% of the sample. Sequencing input: PBMCs. These receptors were taken from an older woman in good health and CMV-seropositive.

The chain is built from TRBV23-1 and TRBJ2-1; D ambiguous. TRBV23-1 is an open reading frame, and its role is uncertain. The CDR3 totals 14 residues. The CDR3 DNA sequence: TGCGGTCAGCGTACAACGAGCTCCTACAATGAGCAGTTCTTC. The encoded protein is CGQRTTSSYNEQFF.

The chain recombines TRBV15 with TRBJ2-1; TRBD2 matches 13 bases. CDR1 LNHNV and CDR2 YYDKDF come from the germline V gene (reference sequence). Trimming at V came to 0 bases and at J to 12 bases, leaving 11 bases not matched to a gene. This CDR3 has 17 residues. CDR3: CATSRDLGLAGSRWQFF. As DNA, the CDR3 is TGTGCCACCAGCAGAGATTTGGGACTAGCGGGGTCTCGGTGGCAGTTCTTC.